This T cell receptor beta chain was captured in a study of Ad26.COV2.S vaccination and SARS-CoV-2 variants. Study overall: Donor had been placed in the Ad26.COV2.S arm of the COV1001 trial.

This table comes from immunoSEQ multiplex PCR, and its TCRdb copy is limited to in-frame clones, with some not included. The table has 360,000 or so clones, 75% to 90% seen once. Treatment described: roughly 18 received Ad26.COV2.S at low or high dose, single or two shots; 5 received placebo; per-sample allocation not given. Day 63 following the first vaccine or placebo injection was when the samples were taken. There are 14 residues in the CDR3. Germline V gene data show CDR1 as LGHNA and CDR2 as YNFKEQ. The V end lost 4 bases, the J end lost 3 bases, and 12 bases lay between the germline ends. The J gene is TRBJ2-5, the V gene TRBV4-2; D may be TRBD2 (5 bases). The TCR sequence derives from a person aged 18-65 years who received the Ad26.COV2.S COVID-19 vaccine or a placebo. Sequencing was performed on peripheral blood, taken in a trial of Ad26.COV2.S vaccine versus placebo. DNA for the CDR3: TGTGCCAGCAGCCGCGGGCCCTTCGAAGAGACCCAGTACTTC. It is translated as CASSRGPFEETQYF.